This T cell receptor (beta chain) was sequenced for a study of early T cells in non-severe SARS-CoV-2 infection. The wider study: Unpaired chains resulted from sequencing bulk RNA of unsorted whole blood. General study findings and limits: VDJdb-based annotation leaned toward anti-spike CD8 responses and missed private and CD4 specificities.

Attachment of unique molecular identifiers to individual cDNA molecules was performed. MiXCR, applied by TCRdb to the 5' RACE reads, yields one record per CDR3 protein. Counted here are around 72,000 distinct CDR3 sequences, 10% occurring once; the ten biggest clones make up over 6%. This clonotype was picked up a small number of times. What it binds is unknown. The TCR sequence derives from an adult who was a healthcare worker with PCR-confirmed SARS-CoV-2 infection or an uninfected control (not recorded which). The sample consisted of whole blood, taken at baseline.

In nucleotides, the CDR3 is TGTGCCAGCAGCGCCGGGACAGGAGTTCTTGGCTACACCTTC. Translated, it gives CASSAGTGVLGYTF. This sequence joins TRBV5-6 and TRBJ1-2; 8 bases fit TRBD1. The V gene end was trimmed by 4 bases and the J gene end by 7 bases; junction bases not matched to a gene: 9. The V gene's germline CDR1 is SGHDT and CDR2 YYEEEE. The CDR3 runs 14 residues.